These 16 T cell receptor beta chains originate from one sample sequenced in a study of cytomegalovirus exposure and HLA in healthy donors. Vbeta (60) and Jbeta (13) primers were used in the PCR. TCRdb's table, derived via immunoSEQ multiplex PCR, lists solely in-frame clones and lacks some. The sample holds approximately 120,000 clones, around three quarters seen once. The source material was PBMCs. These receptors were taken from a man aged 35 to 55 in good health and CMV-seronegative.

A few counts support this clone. For the CDR3, the DNA is TGTGCCAGCGGTCCTACAGCGGGGAAGGCCCGGGATACGCAGTATTTT. Amino acid sequence: CASGPTAGKARDTQYF. This chain links TRBV2 with TRBJ2-3, with 7 positions matching TRBD2. Germline values: CDR1 SNHLY, CDR2 FYNNEI. The CDR3 totals 16 residues. Unmatched junction bases numbered 17, after V lost 8 bases and J lost 6 bases.

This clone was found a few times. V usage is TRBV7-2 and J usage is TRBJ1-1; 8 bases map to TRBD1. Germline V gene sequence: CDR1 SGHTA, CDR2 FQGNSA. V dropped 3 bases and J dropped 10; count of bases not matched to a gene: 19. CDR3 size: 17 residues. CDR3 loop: CASSFLGQGGRTLGAFF. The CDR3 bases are TGTGCCAGCAGCTTCCTCGGACAGGGCGGGCGGACACTTGGAGCTTTCTTT.

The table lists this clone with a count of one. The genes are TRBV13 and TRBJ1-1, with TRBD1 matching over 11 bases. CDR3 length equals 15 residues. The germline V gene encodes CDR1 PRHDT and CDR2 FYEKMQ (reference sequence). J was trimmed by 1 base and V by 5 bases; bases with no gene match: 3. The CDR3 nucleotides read TGTGCCAGCAGCGGACAGGGGGCATGGAACACTGAAGCTTTCTTT. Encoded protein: CASSGQGAWNTEAFF.

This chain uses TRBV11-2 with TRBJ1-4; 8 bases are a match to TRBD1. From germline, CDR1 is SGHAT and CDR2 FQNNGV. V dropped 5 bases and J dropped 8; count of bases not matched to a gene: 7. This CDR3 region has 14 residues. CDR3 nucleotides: TGTGCCAGCAGCCAGTCGAGACAGGGGGAAAAACTGTTTTTT. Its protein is CASSQSRQGEKLFF. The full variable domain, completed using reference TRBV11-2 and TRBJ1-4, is EAGVAQSPRYKIIEKRQSVAFWCNPISGHATLYWYQQILGQGPKLLIQFQNNGVVDDSQLPKDRFSAERLKGVDSTLKIQPAKLEDSAVYLCASSQSRQGEKLFFGSGTQLSVL.

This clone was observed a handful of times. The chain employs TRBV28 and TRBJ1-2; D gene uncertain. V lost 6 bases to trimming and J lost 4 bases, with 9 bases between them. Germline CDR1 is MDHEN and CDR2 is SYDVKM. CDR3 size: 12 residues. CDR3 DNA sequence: TGTGCCAGCAGAGGGAGTTCCTATGGCTACACCTTC. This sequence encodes CASRGSSYGYTF.

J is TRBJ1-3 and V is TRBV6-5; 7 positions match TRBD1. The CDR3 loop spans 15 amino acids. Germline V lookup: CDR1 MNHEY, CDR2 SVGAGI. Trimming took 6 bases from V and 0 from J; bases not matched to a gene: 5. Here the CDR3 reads CASSLQGTSGNTIYF. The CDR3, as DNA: TGTGCCAGCAGCCTACAGGGGACCTCTGGAAACACCATATATTTT.

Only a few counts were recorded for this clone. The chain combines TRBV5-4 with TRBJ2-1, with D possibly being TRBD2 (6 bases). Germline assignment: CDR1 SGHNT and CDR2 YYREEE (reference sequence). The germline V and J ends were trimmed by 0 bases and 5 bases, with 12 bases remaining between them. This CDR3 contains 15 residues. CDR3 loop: CASSLVRGTNNEQFF. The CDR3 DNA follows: TGTGCCAGCAGCTTGGTTCGGGGGACGAACAATGAGCAGTTCTTC.

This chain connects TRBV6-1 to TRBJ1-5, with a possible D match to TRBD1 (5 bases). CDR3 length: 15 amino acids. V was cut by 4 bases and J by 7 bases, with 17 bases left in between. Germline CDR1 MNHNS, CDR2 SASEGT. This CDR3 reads CASSGGPGRHQPQHF. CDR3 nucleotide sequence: TGTGCCAGCAGTGGGGGACCCGGGAGGCACCAGCCCCAGCATTTT.

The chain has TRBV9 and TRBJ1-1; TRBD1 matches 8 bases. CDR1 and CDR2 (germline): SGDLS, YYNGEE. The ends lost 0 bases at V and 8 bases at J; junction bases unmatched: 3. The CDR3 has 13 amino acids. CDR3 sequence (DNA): TGTGCCAGCAGCGTAGTAGGGGACAGGGAAGCTTTCTTT. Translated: CASSVVGDREAFF.

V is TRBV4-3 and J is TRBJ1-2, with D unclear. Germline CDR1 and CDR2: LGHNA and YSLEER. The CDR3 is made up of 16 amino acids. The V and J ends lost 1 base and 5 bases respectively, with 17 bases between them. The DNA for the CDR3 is TGCGCCAGCAGCCAAGTACAAAGCAGGAATGGGTATGGCTACACCTTC. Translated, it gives CASSQVQSRNGYGYTF.

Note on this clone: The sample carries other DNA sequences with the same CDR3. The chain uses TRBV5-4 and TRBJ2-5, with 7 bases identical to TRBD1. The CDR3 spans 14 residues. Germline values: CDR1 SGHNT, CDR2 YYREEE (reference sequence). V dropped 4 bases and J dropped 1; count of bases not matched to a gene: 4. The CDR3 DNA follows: TGTGCCAGCAGCCCGGGGACAGCCCAAGAGACCCAGTACTTC. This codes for CASSPGTAQETQYF.

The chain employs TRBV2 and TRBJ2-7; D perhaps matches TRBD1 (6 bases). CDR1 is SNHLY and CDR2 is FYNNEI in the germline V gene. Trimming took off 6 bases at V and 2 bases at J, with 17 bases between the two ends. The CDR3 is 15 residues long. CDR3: CASSDPVDSPYEQYF. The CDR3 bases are TGTGCCAGCAGCGACCCCGTGGACAGCCCCTACGAGCAGTACTTC.

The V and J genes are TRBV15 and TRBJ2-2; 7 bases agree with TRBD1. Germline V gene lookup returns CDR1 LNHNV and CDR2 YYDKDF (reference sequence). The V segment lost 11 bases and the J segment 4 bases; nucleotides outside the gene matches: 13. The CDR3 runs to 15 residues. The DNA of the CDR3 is TGTGCCTGCGGCGAACGACAGGGCGGCACCGGGGAGCTGTTTTTT. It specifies CACGERQGGTGELFF.

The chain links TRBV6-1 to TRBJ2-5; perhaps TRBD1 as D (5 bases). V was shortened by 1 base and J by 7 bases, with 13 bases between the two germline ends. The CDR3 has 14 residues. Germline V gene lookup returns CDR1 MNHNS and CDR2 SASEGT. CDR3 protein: CASSEGTLKGTQYF. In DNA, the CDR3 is TGTGCCAGCAGTGAAGGGACACTTAAGGGGACCCAGTACTTC.

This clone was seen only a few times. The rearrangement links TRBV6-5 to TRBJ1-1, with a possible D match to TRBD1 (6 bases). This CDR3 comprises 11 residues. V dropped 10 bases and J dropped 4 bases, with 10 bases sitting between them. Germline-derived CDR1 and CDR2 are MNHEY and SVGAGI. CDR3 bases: TGTGCCACAGTAGGGGGCACTGAAGCTTTCTTT. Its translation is CATVGGTEAFF.

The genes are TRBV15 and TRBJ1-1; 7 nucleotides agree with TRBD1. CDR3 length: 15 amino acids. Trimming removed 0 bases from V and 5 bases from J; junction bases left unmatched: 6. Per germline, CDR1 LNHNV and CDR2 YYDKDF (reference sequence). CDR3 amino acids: CATSRDGGGWTEAFF. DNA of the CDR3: TGTGCCACCAGCAGAGATGGAGGGGGCTGGACTGAAGCTTTCTTT.